Following are 26 T cell receptor beta chains from one sample sequenced in a study of molecular identifiers for immune sequencing clone quantification. TCRdb reprocessed the PCR reads via MiXCR and lists one record per CDR3 protein. The table has about 640,000 distinct CDR3 sequences, roughly 21% seen once; the top ten hold roughly 0.9%. Sequencing was carried out using naive CD8+ T cells from blood, with Jurkat cell RNA spiked in. The subset is: FACS-sorted CD8+CD4-CCR7+CD45RA+ naive T cells. The receptors here all came from a human donor in good health. Some libraries in this study had Jurkat cell RNA spiked in.

There are many counts of this clonotype. CDR3 nucleotides: TGTGCCAGCAGTTCTAGGGAGGGTTTTCAGCCCCAGCATTTT. Protein sequence: CASSSREGFQPQHF. The chain links TRBV28 to TRBJ1-5; D remains unclear. There are 14 residues in the CDR3. Per germline, CDR1 MDHEN and CDR2 SYDVKM. The V end was cut by 4 bases, the J end by 6 bases, with 13 bases between.

This clonotype showed up many times. The chain employs TRBV29-1 and TRBJ2-5, with D tentatively TRBD2 (6 bases). From germline, CDR1 is SQVTM and CDR2 ANQGSEA. The V end lost 4 bases, the J end lost 4 bases, and 7 bases lay between the germline ends. The CDR3 has 11 residues. The CDR3 bases are TGCAGCGTTGTGCGGGGAGAGACCCAGTACTTC. Protein product: CSVVRGETQYF.

This clonotype was observed many times. This sequence joins TRBV19 and TRBJ2-7, with D tentatively TRBD1 (5 bases). Germline lookup yields CDR1 LNHDA and CDR2 SQIVND (reference sequence). The CDR3 covers 14 residues. Trimming pared 5 bases from V and 1 base from J, leaving 12 bases between. The CDR3 DNA follows: TGTGCCAGTAGTCCCAGGGTTAGGTCCTACGAGCAGTACTTC. It yields the protein CASSPRVRSYEQYF.

This clonotype was seen at least ten times. The chain is built from TRBV27 and TRBJ2-3, with D maybe TRBD2 (5 bases). V was clipped by 5 bases and J by 0 bases, with 12 bases between them. The CDR3 is 15 amino acids. From germline, CDR1 is MNHEY and CDR2 SMNVEV (reference sequence). The CDR3 DNA follows: TGTGCCAGCAGTCCCGACTACCCTAGCACAGATACGCAGTATTTT. It encodes CASSPDYPSTDTQYF.

This clonotype was detected only once. A read error may be the cause here, since a much bigger clone is one base away. The rearrangement links TRBV6-2 or TRBV6-3 to TRBJ1-2; 7 bases fit TRBD1. This CDR3 region has 16 residues. Germline V gives CDR1 MNHEY, CDR2 SVGEGT. The CDR3 DNA follows: TGTGCCAACAGTCGGACAGGCCCGATTGCTAACTATGGCTACACCTTC. Residues: CANSRTGPIANYGYTF.

The sample holds many counts of this clonotype. The CDR3 is CASSTGQGGGYEQYF. CDR3 coding DNA: TGCGCCAGCAGTACCGGACAGGGTGGTGGGTACGAGCAGTACTTC. The chain recombines TRBV4-1 with TRBJ2-7; 8 nucleotides agree with TRBD1. V lost 6 bases to trimming and J lost 4 bases; unmatched junction nucleotides: 11. This CDR3 has 15 amino acids. Per the germline V gene, CDR1 is MGHRA and CDR2 is YSYEKL.

This clonotype is a singleton in its sample. The chain employs TRBV9 and TRBJ2-1; the D is unclear. This CDR3 has 12 amino acids. The germline V gene has CDR1 SGDLS and CDR2 YYNGEE. V gave up 4 bases and J gave up 5 bases, with 7 bases separating them. As DNA, the CDR3 is TGTGCCAGCAGCCCCCCGCACAATGAGCAGTTCTTC. Translation: CASSPPHNEQFF.

The genes are TRBV25-1 and TRBJ2-7, with 12 bases that match TRBD2. Germline lookup yields CDR1 MGHDK and CDR2 SYGVNS. Unmatched junction bases numbered 6, after V lost 4 bases and J lost 5 bases. CDR3 length: 15 amino acids. The CDR3 loop reads CASSAFRLAGDEQYF. For the CDR3, the DNA is TGTGCCAGCAGTGCCTTCCGACTAGCGGGGGACGAGCAGTACTTC.

At least ten counts were recorded for this clonotype. The chain recombines TRBV13 with TRBJ2-3; 7 nucleotides line up with TRBD2. The germline V gene has CDR1 PRHDT and CDR2 FYEKMQ (reference sequence). The CDR3 loop spans 16 amino acids. The J segment lost 1 base and the V segment lost 5 bases, leaving 9 bases of the junction unmatched. CDR3 region: CASSLPGLEGTDTQYF. The CDR3 nucleotides read TGTGCCAGCAGCCTACCCGGACTAGAAGGCACAGATACGCAGTATTTT. Full variable domain (remainder filled in from reference TRBV13 and TRBJ2-3): AAGVIQSPRHLIKEKRETATLKCYPIPRHDTVYWYQQGPGQDPQFLISFYEKMQSDKGSIPDRFSAQQFSDYHSELNMSSLELGDSALYFCASSLPGLEGTDTQYFGPGTRLTVL.

In this sample, this clonotype turned up a few times. This sequence may be a read error, since a much larger clone differs from it by one base. The V and J genes are TRBV6-5 and TRBJ1-1, with D tentatively TRBD1 (5 bases). This CDR3 contains 17 residues. The germline gives CDR1 MNHEY, CDR2 SVGAGI. This CDR3 is CAGSTGGIQWLNTEAFF. The CDR3 bases are TGTGCCGGCAGTACCGGGGGAATCCAGTGGCTGAACACTGAAGCTTTCTTT.

There are many counts of this clonotype. This chain links TRBV3-1 with TRBJ2-3; 8 bases line up with TRBD2. The CDR3 sequence is 18 residues long. The V gene end was trimmed by 2 bases and the J gene end by 1 base; junction bases not matched to a gene: 11. Per germline, CDR1 LGHDT and CDR2 YNNKEL (reference sequence). The CDR3 region is CASSQLTGGTEGTDTQYF. DNA of the CDR3: TGTGCCAGCAGCCAATTAACGGGGGGGACGGAAGGCACAGATACGCAGTATTTT.

The gene calls are TRBV19 and TRBJ2-1; TRBD2 might be the D (5 bases). This CDR3 region has 17 residues. Germline-derived CDR1 and CDR2 are LNHDA and SQIVND (reference sequence). Trimming took off 0 bases at V and 2 bases at J, with 14 bases between the two ends. The CDR3 spells CASSIDEFSGAYNEQFF. As DNA, the CDR3 is TGTGCCAGTAGTATAGATGAGTTCAGCGGCGCCTACAATGAGCAGTTCTTC. The whole variable domain, filled in from reference TRBV19 and TRBJ2-1, reads DGGITQSPKYLFRKEGQNVTLSCEQNLNHDAMYWYRQDPGQGLRLIYYSQIVNDFQKGDIAEGYSVSREKKESFPLTVTSAQKNPTAFYLCASSIDEFSGAYNEQFFGPGTRLTVL.

This clonotype was observed at least ten times. The chain recombines TRBV28 with TRBJ2-7; 7 nucleotides line up with TRBD1. This CDR3 contains 16 residues. Germline V gene sequence: CDR1 MDHEN, CDR2 SYDVKM. Unmatched junction bases numbered 13, after V lost 4 bases and J lost 4 bases. The chain's CDR3 is CASSSESTGQAYEQYF. In nucleotides, the CDR3 is TGTGCCAGCAGTTCCGAGTCGACAGGGCAGGCGTACGAGCAGTACTTC.

A word on this clonotype: A single base separates this from a much larger clone, so it may be a read error. V usage is TRBV4-3 and J usage is TRBJ2-1; TRBD1 agrees at 10 bases. The germline gives CDR1 LGHNA, CDR2 YSLEER. The J segment lost 8 bases and the V segment lost 1 base, leaving 8 bases of the junction unmatched. The CDR3 is 16 residues long. CDR3 in DNA: TGCGCCAGCAGCCAAGGACAGGGGGCGCAAGGGGATGAGCAGTTCTTC. As protein: CASSQGQGAQGDEQFF.

The V gene is TRBV14, the J gene TRBJ2-5, with a tentative D call TRBD2 (6 bases). V lost 0 bases, J lost 1 base, and 27 bases lay in between. Germline CDR1 SGHDN, CDR2 FVKESK. The CDR3 length is 21 residues. The CDR3 loop is CASSQERKPGMAGTAQETQYF. The CDR3 DNA sequence: TGTGCCAGCAGCCAAGAAAGAAAGCCGGGGATGGCGGGGACGGCCCAAGAGACCCAGTACTTC.

This clonotype showed up many times. The V and J genes are TRBV20-1 and TRBJ2-2; D possibly uses TRBD1 or TRBD2 (5 bases each). The germline V gene encodes CDR1 DFQATT and CDR2 SNEGSKA (reference sequence). The CDR3 sequence is 14 residues long. Between the trimmed V and J ends, which lost 3 bases and 1 base, there was a span of 9 bases. CDR3 in DNA: TGCAGTGCTAGTTGGGGACGGAACACCGGGGAGCTGTTTTTT. Protein product: CSASWGRNTGELFF.

At least ten counts were recorded for this clonotype. The V call is TRBV5-6, the J call TRBJ1-1; maybe TRBD1 (6 bases). Trimming shortened V by 0 bases and J by 0 bases, and 15 bases separated the two germline ends. The CDR3 runs to 17 residues. Germline V gives CDR1 SGHDT, CDR2 YYEEEE. The CDR3 is CASSLGRGNNLNTEAFF. The CDR3 region has the DNA TGTGCCAGCAGCTTGGGCAGGGGAAATAATTTGAACACTGAAGCTTTCTTT.

Many counts were recorded for this clonotype. The chain couples TRBV5-1 to TRBJ2-2, with D perhaps TRBD1 (6 bases). CDR1 SGHRS and CDR2 YFSETQ come from the germline V gene. The CDR3 is made up of 15 amino acids. V dropped 4 bases and J dropped 8 bases, with 18 bases sitting between them. Written as DNA, the CDR3 is TGCGCCAGCAGCGACGGGGACACTGCATTTGGGGAGCTGTTTTTT. This encodes CASSDGDTAFGELFF.

This clonotype has at least ten counts. The chain joins TRBV6-7 to TRBJ2-3, with 7 bases aligning to TRBD2. TRBV6-7 is placed among ORFs of uncertain function. Trimming removed 2 bases from V and 2 bases from J; junction bases left unmatched: 7. CDR3 length: 16 residues. CDR3 nucleotides: TGTGCCAGCAGTTACCCAGCGGGGTGGGCCACAGATACGCAGTATTTT. This encodes CASSYPAGWATDTQYF.

Concerning this clonotype itself: A read error is likely, as this CDR3 ends without the conserved phenylalanine or tryptophan. This sequence joins TRBV19 and TRBJ2-1; 13 bases are a match to TRBD2. The CDR3 has 16 amino acids. Germline trimming cut 6 bases from V and 9 bases from J; bases unmatched to any gene: 11. Germline CDR1 LNHDA, CDR2 SQIVND (reference sequence). CDR3 sequence (DNA): TGTGCCAGTAGCCACGCCACTAGCGGGAGGGCCCGTGAGCAGTTCTCC. It codes for CASSHATSGRAREQFS.

To note about this clonotype: At one end the junction does not follow the germline gene, possibly because of a read error. The rearrangement joins TRBV2 to TRBJ2-7; D unresolved. The CDR3 runs 15 residues. The V gene's germline CDR1 is SNHLY and CDR2 FYNNEI. The CDR3 DNA reads as TGTTCCAGCAGTGAAGATGGGCCATATGGGTACGAGCAGTACTTC. Protein product: CSSSEDGPYGYEQYF.

This clonotype was found a few times. The V and J genes are TRBV7-2 and TRBJ1-1, with D possibly matching TRBD1 (6 bases). The germline V and J ends were trimmed by 5 bases and 5 bases, with 15 bases remaining between them. This CDR3 is built from 14 residues. Germline CDR1 reads SGHTA; CDR2 reads FQGNSA. CDR3 protein: CASSRDAGATEAFF. CDR3 in DNA: TGTGCCAGCAGCAGAGATGCAGGGGCGACTGAAGCTTTCTTT.

This clonotype occurred many times. The chain employs TRBV30 and TRBJ2-3; no reliable D call. The V and J ends lost 5 bases and 3 bases respectively, with 9 bases between them. Germline CDR1 GTSNPN, CDR2 SVGIG (reference sequence). This CDR3 contains 12 residues. As DNA, the CDR3 is TGTGCCTGGGAAGGGTCTACAGATACGCAGTATTTT. It encodes CAWEGSTDTQYF.

This clonotype has only one observation. A clone one base away is much larger, so this may be a read error. The V and J genes are TRBV29-1 and TRBJ2-1, with D possibly matching TRBD1 (7 bases). The CDR3 covers 12 residues. Germline V gene data show CDR1 as SQVTM and CDR2 as ANQGSEA. The CDR3 region is CSVQGDSNEQSF. CDR3 DNA: TGCAGCGTCCAGGGGGACTCCAATGAGCAGTCCTTC.

The table lists this clonotype with a few counts. V and J are TRBV7-9 and TRBJ2-7; D possibly corresponds to TRBD2 (5 bases). Per germline, CDR1 SEHNR and CDR2 FQNEAQ (reference sequence). The CDR3 spans 16 residues. V lost 4 bases and J 0 bases, leaving 16 bases between the germline ends. The CDR3 region is CASSSMGKGDSYEQYF. CDR3 bases: TGTGCCAGCAGCTCCATGGGAAAGGGAGACTCCTACGAGCAGTACTTC.

This rearrangement joins TRBV11-2 to TRBJ1-2; D unresolved. Germline V CDR1 and CDR2: SGHAT, FQNNGV. The CDR3 length is 15 residues. Between the trimmed V and J ends, which lost 4 bases and 4 bases, there was a span of 16 bases. The CDR3 region is CASSSLLQATYGYTF. CDR3 nucleotides: TGTGCCAGCAGCTCCCTCTTGCAGGCTACCTATGGCTACACCTTC.